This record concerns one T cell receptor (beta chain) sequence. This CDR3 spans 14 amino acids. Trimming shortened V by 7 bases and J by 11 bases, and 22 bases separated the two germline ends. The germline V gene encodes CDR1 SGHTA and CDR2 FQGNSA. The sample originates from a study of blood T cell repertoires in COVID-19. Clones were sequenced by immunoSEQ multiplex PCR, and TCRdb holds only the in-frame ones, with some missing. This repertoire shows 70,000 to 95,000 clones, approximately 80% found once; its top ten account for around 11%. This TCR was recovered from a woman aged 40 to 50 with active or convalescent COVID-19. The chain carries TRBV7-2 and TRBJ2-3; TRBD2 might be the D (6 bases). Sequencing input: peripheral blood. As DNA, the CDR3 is TGTGCCAGCACCTTTACCGGGGGACTTCAAGAGCAGTATTTT. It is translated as CASTFTGGLQEQYF.